This is a list of T cell receptor beta chains from one sample in a study of OX40 agonist ivuxolimab in advanced cancers. Assay: immunoSEQ multiplex PCR; the TCRdb copy retains only in-frame clones and omits some. The sample contains about 48,000 clones, roughly 90% of which appear only once. The sample in question was CD4+ or CD8+ T cells sorted from blood, obtained in a trial of the OX40 agonist ivuxolimab. Receptor source: an adult with an advanced solid tumor such as melanoma, head and neck, liver or kidney cancer. Each CDR3 is given with its conserved first and last residue. D genes are given only for firm matches.

.,TRBV6-6,TRBJ1-1,TGTGCCAGCAGTACTTGGGAGTGGGCCGAAGCTTTCTTT,CASSTWEWAEAFF
.,TRBV4-3,TRBJ1-1,TGCGCCAGCAGCCCTGAACAGGGAAACACTGAAGCTTTCTTT,CASSPEQGNTEAFF
.,TRBV6-1,TRBJ1-1,TGTGCCAGCAGTGGTTGGGTTGATGAAGCTTTCTTT,CASSGWVDEAFF
.,TRBV28,TRBJ1-1,TGTGCCAGCAGTTTTCCTGAACGGGAATTGAACACTGAAGCTTTCTTT,CASSFPERELNTEAFF
TRBD1,TRBV7-9,TRBJ1-2,TGTGCCAGCAGGAACACAGGGGGGGCGAGTAGTAACTATGGCTACACCTTC,CASRNTGGASSNYGYTF
.,TRBV5-6,TRBJ2-1,TGTGCCAGCAGCACCGGGACGGCATCCTACAATGAGCAGTTCTTC,CASSTGTASYNEQFF
TRBD2,TRBV6-5,TRBJ2-7,TGTGCCAGCGGGTCAGCGGGAGTCGACGAGCAGTACTTC,CASGSAGVDEQYF
.,TRBV7-6,TRBJ2-5,TGTGCCAGCAGCTTTTATCAGGGAGGAGAGACCCAGTACTTC,CASSFYQGGETQYF
.,TRBV9,TRBJ2-1,TGTGCCAGCAGCGCCGGAGGGGCAGAGCAGTTCTTC,CASSAGGAEQFF
TRBD2,TRBV5-4,TRBJ2-1,TGTGCCAGCAGCCCCTCAAGGCGGGGGGGCCCCTACAATGAGCAGTTCTTC,CASSPSRRGGPYNEQFF
.,TRBV5-4,TRBJ1-1,TGTGCCAGCAGCTTGGACGGGGGCATGAACACTGAAGCTTTCTTT,CASSLDGGMNTEAFF
TRBD1,TRBV7-2,TRBJ2-3,TGTGCCAGCAGCACCTGGGACAGGGGAGAAACAGATACGCAGTATTTT,CASSTWDRGETDTQYF
TRBD2,TRBV7-6,TRBJ2-3,TGTGCCAGCAGCTTAGGGACTAGCGGGGGGGCCCGAGCAGATACGCAGTATTTT,CASSLGTSGGARADTQYF
.,TRBV19,TRBJ2-7,TGTGCCAGTAGTAACCAGGGTAGCTCCTACGAGCAGTACTTC,CASSNQGSSYEQYF